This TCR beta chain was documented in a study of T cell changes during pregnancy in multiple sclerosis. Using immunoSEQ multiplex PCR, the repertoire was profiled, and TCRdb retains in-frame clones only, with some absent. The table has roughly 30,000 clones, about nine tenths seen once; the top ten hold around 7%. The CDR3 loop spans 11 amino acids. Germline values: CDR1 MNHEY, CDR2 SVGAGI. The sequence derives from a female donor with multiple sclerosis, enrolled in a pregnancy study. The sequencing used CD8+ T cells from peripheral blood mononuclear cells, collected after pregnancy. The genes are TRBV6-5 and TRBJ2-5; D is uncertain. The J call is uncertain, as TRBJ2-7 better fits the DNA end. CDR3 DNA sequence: TGTGCCAGCAGTTCATTGTACGAGCAGTACTTC. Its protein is CASSSLYEQYF.